The 9 T cell receptor beta chains below come from one sample, sequenced in a study of monozygotic twins with cystic fibrosis. Sequencing was performed with immunoSEQ multiplex PCR; in TCRdb, only in-frame clones are kept and a portion is missing. The repertoire has tens of thousands of clones, more than 90% of them found once; the top ten carry roughly 0.9%. Sequencing was performed on blood. These receptors all stem from a girl aged 2-10 years with cystic fibrosis.

The CDR3 protein is CASRGRDLLNQPQHF. The CDR3 nucleotides read TGTGCCAGTCGAGGCAGGGACCTCCTAAATCAGCCCCAGCATTTT. The chain couples TRBV19 to TRBJ1-5; perhaps TRBD1 as D (5 bases). The germline V and J ends were trimmed by 8 bases and 4 bases, with 18 bases remaining between them. Germline lookup yields CDR1 LNHDA and CDR2 SQIVND (reference sequence). The CDR3 sequence is 15 residues long.

The chain is built from TRBV6-5 and TRBJ2-7; 7 bases are shared with TRBD2. The germline gives CDR1 MNHEY, CDR2 SVGAGI. The J segment lost 3 bases and the V segment lost 0 bases, leaving 5 bases of the junction unmatched. This CDR3 spans 15 amino acids. The CDR3 DNA reads TGTGCCAGCAGTTACTCGATTGGCGGGAGCTACGAGCAGTACTTC. It encodes CASSYSIGGSYEQYF.

This clone was seen just once. The chain links TRBV11-2 to TRBJ1-6, with 7 positions matching TRBD1. The germline gives CDR1 SGHAT, CDR2 FQNNGV. The CDR3 totals 16 residues. V was clipped by 4 bases and J by 9 bases; unmatched bases: 12. CDR3 DNA: TGTGCCAGCAGCTCCCAAGGGGGCGCGGGCTCTTCACCCCTCCACTTT. Amino acids: CASSSQGGAGSSPLHF.

The V and J genes are TRBV10-3 and TRBJ1-1; D is possibly TRBD1 (6 bases). Trimming pared 10 bases from V and 3 bases from J, leaving 18 bases between. The CDR3 runs to 14 residues. CDR1 is ENHRY and CDR2 is SYGVKD in the germline V gene. The chain's CDR3 is CATQGGAGDTEAFF. The CDR3 DNA follows: TGTGCCACCCAAGGCGGGGCAGGGGACACTGAAGCTTTCTTT.

This chain joins TRBV10-3 and TRBJ1-2; D unclear. Germline-derived CDR1 and CDR2 are ENHRY and SYGVKD. CDR3 size: 12 residues. The V gene lost 2 bases and the J gene lost 4 bases, with 5 bases spanning the gap. CDR3 protein: CAISEGSYGYTF. CDR3 sequence (DNA): TGTGCCATCAGTGAGGGCAGCTATGGCTACACCTTC.

V gene TRBV30 combines with J gene TRBJ1-3; D is ambiguous. The V gene lost 7 bases and the J gene lost 4 bases, with 14 bases spanning the gap. Germline CDR1 and CDR2: GTSNPN and SVGIG (reference sequence). The CDR3 contains 13 residues. CDR3 protein: CAFTRFLGNTIYF. The CDR3 DNA sequence: TGTGCCTTTACACGCTTCCTGGGAAACACCATATATTTT.

The rearrangement links TRBV19 to TRBJ2-5; no reliable D call. This CDR3 contains 12 residues. Trimming stripped 3 bases from V and 1 base from J, with 3 bases between. From germline, CDR1 is LNHDA and CDR2 SQIVND (reference sequence). The chain's CDR3 is CASSISQETQYF. The CDR3 DNA sequence: TGTGCCAGTAGTATTAGCCAAGAGACCCAGTACTTC.

V and J are TRBV10-3 and TRBJ2-7; TRBD2 matches 7 bases. Germline assignment: CDR1 ENHRY and CDR2 SYGVKD. The CDR3 consists of 12 residues. Trimming removed 10 bases from V and 2 bases from J; junction bases left unmatched: 5. The CDR3 DNA is TGTGCCACCGAGGGAGGGGCCTACGAGCAGTACTTC. Translating gives CATEGGAYEQYF.

This chain joins TRBV5-1 and TRBJ2-2; TRBD1 aligns across 7 bases. The CDR3 covers 15 residues. CDR1 SGHRS and CDR2 YFSETQ come from the germline V gene. V trimming: 2 bases; J trimming: 0 bases; junction bases outside the gene matches: 1. CDR3 loop: CASSLDRANTGELFF. The DNA for the CDR3 is TGCGCCAGCAGCTTAGACAGGGCGAACACCGGGGAGCTGTTTTTT. Combining the CDR3 with reference TRBV5-1 and TRBJ2-2 gives the whole variable domain KAGVTQTPRYLIKTRGQQVTLSCSPISGHRSVSWYQQTPGQGLQFLFEYFSETQRNKGNFPGRFSGRQFSNSRSEMNVSTLELGDSALYLCASSLDRANTGELFFGEGSRLTVL.